This entry concerns a single T cell receptor beta chain. This sample was taken from a study of blood T cell repertoires in COVID-19. TCRdb's copy holds only in-frame clones and misses some; the assay was immunoSEQ multiplex PCR. In the table there are about 34,000 clones, 85% to 95% of which are singletons. The CDR3 loop spans 14 amino acids. Germline values: CDR1 LNHDA, CDR2 SQIVND (reference sequence). Trimming stripped 5 bases from V and 9 bases from J, with 17 bases between. The V call is TRBV19, the J call TRBJ1-5; D is unclear. The sequencing input was peripheral blood. This clonotype was sampled from a man between 60 and 70 years old with active or convalescent COVID-19. The CDR3 DNA follows: TGTGCCAGTAGTCTGAACGCCGACCGAGGGCCCCAGCATTTT. It is translated as CASSLNADRGPQHF.